The 29 T cell receptor beta chains below were found in one sample sequenced in a study of shared clonotypes between healthy human individuals. Data came from immunoSEQ multiplex PCR; TCRdb stores just in-frame clones and leaves some out. The sample lists roughly 86,000 clones; approximately 75% were seen once. Input material: memory CD8+ T cells sorted from blood. Subset denoted: CD45RO+ cells pooled with CCR7-negative TemRA cells. The receptors come from a man younger than 45 in good health.

The sample holds one count of this clone. The chain combines TRBV7-8 with TRBJ2-1, with D perhaps matching TRBD1 (5 bases). The V end lost 1 base, the J end lost 6 bases, and 22 bases lay between the germline ends. Germline V CDR1 and CDR2: SGHVS, FQNEAQ. The CDR3 consists of 18 residues. Here the CDR3 DNA reads TGTGCCAGCAGCTTAGACGGTAGGCGGCAGGGAAAGCGCAATGAGCAGTTCTTC. It specifies CASSLDGRRQGKRNEQFF.

This clone was counted only a few times. The chain combines TRBV19 with TRBJ2-3; D is perhaps TRBD2 (6 bases). Germline-derived CDR1 and CDR2 are LNHDA and SQIVND (reference sequence). The germline V and J ends were trimmed by 1 base and 4 bases, with 12 bases remaining between them. The CDR3 length is 15 residues. The chain's CDR3 is CASSIGEGGADTQYF. In DNA form, the CDR3 reads TGTGCCAGTAGTATAGGTGAAGGCGGGGCAGATACGCAGTATTTT.

This clone was observed a handful of times. The CDR3 loop reads CSVEDVTMGTDQETQYF. The CDR3 nucleotides read TGCAGCGTTGAAGACGTTACCATGGGGACGGATCAAGAGACCCAGTACTTC. This chain links TRBV29-1 with TRBJ2-5; D possibly uses TRBD1 or TRBD2 (5 bases each). Germline V lookup: CDR1 SQVTM, CDR2 ANQGSEA. CDR3 length equals 17 residues. V lost 0 bases to trimming and J lost 2 bases, with 19 bases between them. Full variable domain (missing parts from reference TRBV29-1 and TRBJ2-5): SAVISQKPSRDICQRGTSLTIQCQVDSQVTMMFWYRQQPGQSLTLIATANQGSEATYESGFVIDKFPISRPNLTFSTLTVSNMSPEDSSIYLCSVEDVTMGTDQETQYFGPGTRLLVL.

The V gene is TRBV13, the J gene TRBJ1-5; D gene unclear. Trimming cost V 8 bases and J 4 bases, with 9 bases left between them. This CDR3 is 12 amino acids long. Germline CDR1 is PRHDT and CDR2 is FYEKMQ (reference sequence). The CDR3 loop reads CASSIGNQPQHF. The CDR3 DNA reads as TGTGCCAGCTCAATAGGGAATCAGCCCCAGCATTTT.

This clone has only a few counts. The identical CDR3 is also encoded by other nucleotide sequences in the sample. The chain combines TRBV5-4 with TRBJ2-1, with D perhaps matching TRBD2 (5 bases). V was shortened by 4 bases and J by 7 bases, with 12 bases between the two germline ends. Germline CDR1 and CDR2: SGHNT and YYREEE (reference sequence). This CDR3 region has 13 residues. The CDR3 protein is CASSLAGGNEQFF. CDR3 nucleotide sequence: TGTGCCAGCAGCCTCGCCGGCGGGAATGAGCAGTTCTTC.

This chain joins TRBV9 and TRBJ2-1, with 10 nucleotides matching TRBD2. The CDR3 consists of 15 residues. Trimming took 5 bases from V and 0 from J; bases not matched to a gene: 2. Per germline, CDR1 SGDLS and CDR2 YYNGEE. CDR3 sequence reads: CASSIAGGSYNEQFF. CDR3 DNA sequence: TGTGCCAGCAGTATAGCGGGAGGCTCCTACAATGAGCAGTTCTTC.

A note on this clone: A junction boundary mismatches the germline segment, possibly from a read error. The chain recombines TRBV7-9 with TRBJ2-5, with unresolved D. Per germline, CDR1 SEHNR and CDR2 FQNEAQ (reference sequence). The CDR3 is made up of 12 amino acids. The CDR3 spells CASSRLSDSSDF. Here the CDR3 DNA reads TGTGCCAGCAGCCGACTTAGTGACTCCTCTGACTTC.

V gene TRBV19 combines with J gene TRBJ2-1; D assignment may be TRBD1 or TRBD2 (5 bases each). The CDR3 runs 14 residues. V shed 3 bases and J shed 4 bases, with 10 bases lying between them. Germline V gene lookup returns CDR1 LNHDA and CDR2 SQIVND (reference sequence). The CDR3 sequence is CASSIWDGYNEQFF. The CDR3 DNA reads TGTGCCAGTAGTATCTGGGACGGATACAATGAGCAGTTCTTC.

The rearrangement uses TRBV28 and TRBJ1-5, with TRBD1 matching 9 bases. The CDR3 has 14 residues. J gave up 4 bases and V 5 bases, and 3 bases lay outside the gene matches. Germline loops: CDR1 MDHEN, CDR2 SYDVKM. The CDR3 protein is CASSLGQGNQPQHF. DNA for the CDR3: TGTGCCAGCAGTCTCGGACAGGGGAATCAGCCCCAGCATTTT. The whole variable domain, remainder taken from reference TRBV28 and TRBJ1-5, is DVKVTQSSRYLVKRTGEKVFLECVQDMDHENMFWYRQDPGLGLRLIYFSYDVKMKEKGDIPEGYSVSREKKERFSLILESASTNQTSMYLCASSLGQGNQPQHFGDGTRLSIL.

This chain uses TRBV11-1 with TRBJ2-7; maybe TRBD1 (5 bases). The germline gives CDR1 SGHAT, CDR2 FQDESV (reference sequence). The CDR3 totals 12 residues. Trimming cost V 5 bases and J 4 bases, with 9 bases left between them. The DNA for the CDR3 is TGTGCCAGCAGCCACCAGGGATACGAGCAGTACTTC. Translating it yields CASSHQGYEQYF.

This clone was observed a few times. This chain links TRBV9 with TRBJ2-7, with a tentative D call TRBD1 (5 bases). The V end was cut by 3 bases, the J end by 3 bases, with 16 bases between. Per germline, CDR1 SGDLS and CDR2 YYNGEE. The CDR3 has 15 residues. Here the CDR3 DNA reads TGTGCCAGCAGCGCAAGCCCACAGGCGATCTACGAGCAGTACTTC. It encodes CASSASPQAIYEQYF.

DNA of the CDR3: TGTGCCAGCAGGAAAGGACTAGGCTACGAGCAGTACTTC. Its protein is CASRKGLGYEQYF. The chain joins TRBV27 to TRBJ2-7; 7 nucleotides align to TRBD2. The V gene's germline CDR1 is MNHEY and CDR2 SMNVEV (reference sequence). CDR3 size: 13 residues. The trim removed 6 bases at V and 3 bases at J, leaving 5 bases unmatched.

The chain employs TRBV27 and TRBJ2-2; TRBD2 aligns across 11 bases. Germline V gives CDR1 MNHEY, CDR2 SMNVEV (reference sequence). V dropped 5 bases and J dropped 1; count of bases not matched to a gene: 9. There are 18 residues in the CDR3. The CDR3 protein is CASSRQHGLAGNTGELFF. The CDR3 region has the DNA TGTGCCAGCAGTCGGCAACACGGACTAGCGGGGAACACCGGGGAGCTGTTTTTT.

Only a few counts were recorded for this clone. The V gene is TRBV11-2, the J gene TRBJ2-1, with a weak D call TRBD1 (5 bases). Between the trimmed V and J ends, which lost 1 base and 3 bases, there was a span of 10 bases. This CDR3 has 15 amino acids. Per germline, CDR1 SGHAT and CDR2 FQNNGV. The CDR3: CASSLVQGIYNEQFF. In nucleotides, the CDR3 is TGTGCCAGCAGCTTAGTTCAGGGAATCTACAATGAGCAGTTCTTC.

This clone came up a few times. The chain links TRBV5-1 to TRBJ1-5; TRBD1 is a possible D gene (6 bases). Trimming took 0 bases from V and 14 from J, leaving 15 bases between them. The CDR3 extends over 13 amino acids. Germline-derived CDR1 and CDR2 are SGHRS and YFSETQ. The DNA for the CDR3 is TGCGCCAGCAGCTTGGAGGGACGGGGGCCTGAGCATTTT. This encodes CASSLEGRGPEHF.

V is TRBV15 and J is TRBJ2-3, with a tentative D call TRBD2 (6 bases). The length of the CDR3 is 17 residues. Germline CDR1 LNHNV, CDR2 YYDKDF (reference sequence). V lost 0 bases, J lost 5 bases, and 18 bases lay in between. CDR3: CATSRDFMAGGVDTQYF. The CDR3 DNA sequence: TGTGCCACCAGCAGAGATTTTATGGCAGGAGGGGTAGATACGCAGTATTTT. Based on the CDR3 plus reference TRBV15 and TRBJ2-3, the full variable domain is DAMVIQNPRYQVTQFGKPVTLSCSQTLNHNVMYWYQQKSSQAPKLLFHYYDKDFNNEADTPDNFQSRRPNTSFCFLDIRSPGLGDTAMYLCATSRDFMAGGVDTQYFGPGTRLTVL.

The gene calls are TRBV5-6 and TRBJ2-7, with 7 bases lining up with TRBD2. Germline loops: CDR1 SGHDT, CDR2 YYEEEE. Losses at the gene ends were 2 bases for V and 6 bases for J; bases not matched to a gene: 11. This CDR3 region has 15 residues. CDR3 sequence: CASSLAGTWAGEQYF. The CDR3 DNA is TGTGCCAGCAGCTTAGCGGGGACTTGGGCAGGCGAGCAGTACTTC.

V usage is TRBV2 and J usage is TRBJ2-1; a weak D match, TRBD2 (6 bases). CDR1 is SNHLY and CDR2 is FYNNEI in the germline V gene. V was cut by 6 bases and J by 4 bases, with 13 bases left in between. The CDR3 totals 14 residues. As DNA, the CDR3 is TGTGCCAGCAGGGGGTCGGACTATTACAATGAGCAGTTCTTC. Protein product: CASRGSDYYNEQFF.

The rearrangement joins TRBV5-1 to TRBJ1-1, with TRBD1 matching over 8 bases. Germline CDR1 reads SGHRS; CDR2 reads YFSETQ. This CDR3 contains 15 residues. V gave up 0 bases and J gave up 2 bases; unmatched junction bases: 3. CDR3 protein: CASSLVGQGNTEAFF. The DNA for the CDR3 is TGCGCCAGCAGCTTGGTTGGACAGGGAAACACTGAAGCTTTCTTT.

The rearrangement uses TRBV5-1 and TRBJ2-5, with 8 nucleotides matching TRBD1. Trimming at V came to 5 bases and at J to 5 bases, leaving 23 bases not matched to a gene. This CDR3 region has 19 residues. From germline, CDR1 is SGHRS and CDR2 YFSETQ. CDR3 protein: CASSFPGQAIKDYPETQYF. CDR3 in DNA: TGCGCCAGCAGTTTCCCGGGACAGGCAATAAAGGACTACCCGGAGACCCAGTACTTC.

The CDR3 is CASSLVPAGGNEQFF. CDR3 bases: TGTGCCAGCAGCTTAGTCCCAGCGGGAGGCAATGAGCAGTTCTTC. The genes are TRBV11-1 and TRBJ2-1; TRBD2 aligns across 9 bases. CDR1 is SGHAT and CDR2 is FQDESV in the germline V gene (reference sequence). The J segment lost 6 bases and the V segment lost 1 base, leaving 4 bases of the junction unmatched. The CDR3 runs 15 residues.

This chain joins TRBV28 and TRBJ2-7; 9 bases align to TRBD1. The CDR3 totals 15 residues. Germline trimming cut 6 bases from V and 5 bases from J; bases unmatched to any gene: 11. Per germline, CDR1 MDHEN and CDR2 SYDVKM. The DNA of the CDR3 is TGTGCCAGCAGCATATCCGGGACAGGGACCCACGAGCAGTACTTC. Residues: CASSISGTGTHEQYF.

The chain joins TRBV9 to TRBJ2-2; weak D call: TRBD2 (6 bases). The CDR3 sequence is 15 residues long. The V and J ends lost 2 bases and 3 bases respectively, with 11 bases between them. Germline lookup yields CDR1 SGDLS and CDR2 YYNGEE. The CDR3 region is CASSVSAGDTGELFF. CDR3 sequence (DNA): TGTGCCAGCAGCGTCTCAGCGGGCGACACCGGGGAGCTGTTTTTT.

This chain uses TRBV7-8 with TRBJ2-2; the D is unclear. V was trimmed by 1 base and J by 6 bases, leaving 6 bases between them. From germline, CDR1 is SGHVS and CDR2 FQNEAQ. There are 13 residues in the CDR3. The CDR3 is CASSLVSSGELFF. The CDR3 coding sequence is TGTGCCAGCAGCTTAGTTTCATCCGGGGAGCTGTTTTTT. The full variable domain, completed using reference TRBV7-8 and TRBJ2-2, is GAGVSQSPRYKVAKRGQDVALRCDPISGHVSLFWYQQALGQGPEFLTYFQNEAQLDKSGLPSDRFFAERPEGSVSTLKIQRTQQEDSAVYLCASSLVSSGELFFGEGSRLTVL.

The rearrangement links TRBV11-3 to TRBJ2-1; perhaps TRBD1 as D (6 bases). CDR1 and CDR2 (germline): SGHNT, YENEEA. With 8 bases removed from V and 8 bases from J, the gap between germline ends came to 16 bases. The CDR3 is 13 residues long. The CDR3 DNA reads TGTGCCAGCTTGGGGTCGGGACATGATGAGCAGTTCTTC. It is translated as CASLGSGHDEQFF.

This clone was recorded a few times. The chain couples TRBV7-2 to TRBJ2-7, with D perhaps TRBD2 (6 bases). Germline loops: CDR1 SGHTA, CDR2 FQGNSA. Trimming left V 5 bases short and J 6 bases short, with 17 bases between. The CDR3 is 14 residues long. The CDR3 here is CASSVRDWGFEQYF. CDR3 sequence (DNA): TGTGCCAGCAGCGTCCGGGACTGGGGCTTCGAGCAGTACTTC.

The rearrangement links TRBV4-1 to TRBJ1-1; D call uncertain. This CDR3 comprises 12 residues. Trimming stripped 4 bases from V and 7 bases from J, with 10 bases between. Germline V lookup: CDR1 MGHRA, CDR2 YSYEKL. In nucleotides, the CDR3 is TGCGCCAGCAGCCGCATCAATGGTGAAGCTTTCTTT. Its translation is CASSRINGEAFF.

This clone was recorded at least ten times. V gene TRBV27 combines with J gene TRBJ1-2; D remains ambiguous. Trimming cost V 4 bases and J 0 bases, with 6 bases left between them. The CDR3 runs to 13 residues. In germline, CDR1 is MNHEY, CDR2 SMNVEV (reference sequence). The CDR3: CASSYTANYGYTF. Written as DNA, the CDR3 is TGTGCCAGCAGTTACACCGCTAACTATGGCTACACCTTC.

This chain joins TRBV5-1 and TRBJ2-1, with 11 nucleotides matching TRBD2. The CDR3 contains 20 residues. CDR1 is SGHRS and CDR2 is YFSETQ in the germline V gene. V lost 0 bases and J lost 0; bases outside the gene matches: 11. The CDR3 DNA sequence: TGCGCCAGCAGCTTGGTCCTAGGGACTAGCGGTAGCAACTCCTACAATGAGCAGTTCTTC. Its protein product is CASSLVLGTSGSNSYNEQFF. Supplemented by reference TRBV5-1 and TRBJ2-1, the full variable domain reads KAGVTQTPRYLIKTRGQQVTLSCSPISGHRSVSWYQQTPGQGLQFLFEYFSETQRNKGNFPGRFSGRQFSNSRSEMNVSTLELGDSALYLCASSLVLGTSGSNSYNEQFFGPGTRLTVL.